A single sample gave rise to the 20 T cell receptor beta chains below, sequenced in a study of Graves' ophthalmopathy and Graves' hyperthyroidism. The authors amplified TCR beta CDR3 regions from RNA transcripts. The authors performed first-round RT-PCR with HTBI primers and then a second-round multiplex PCR. Each CDR3 protein is one row after TCRdb ran MiXCR on the multiplex PCR reads. The sample records approximately 150,000 distinct CDR3 sequences, 39% being singletons. The sample was peripheral blood. These TCRs come from a young man with Graves' ophthalmopathy.

This clonotype was observed many times. The chain joins TRBV6-1 to TRBJ2-7; 9 nucleotides align to TRBD2. The germline V gene has CDR1 MNHNS and CDR2 SASEGT. V shed 5 bases and J 0 bases; nucleotides not matched to a gene: 2. This CDR3 is 14 amino acids long. Here the CDR3 reads CASSRTSDSYEQYF. CDR3 sequence (DNA): TGTGCCAGCAGTCGGACTAGCGACTCCTACGAGCAGTACTTC.

V is TRBV27 and J is TRBJ1-1; D gene unclear. The germline gives CDR1 MNHEY, CDR2 SMNVEV (reference sequence). The CDR3 spans 17 residues. Deletions cut 6 bases from V and 0 bases from J, with 20 bases between. The CDR3 protein is CASSHNFVWGLNTEAFF. The CDR3, as DNA: TGTGCCAGCAGCCACAATTTCGTTTGGGGATTGAACACTGAAGCTTTCTTT.

The genes are TRBV6-1 and TRBJ1-5; no clear D gene. The CDR3 runs to 14 residues. Looked up from germline, CDR1 is MNHNS and CDR2 is SASEGT. Trimming took 5 bases from V and 1 from J, leaving 9 bases between them. The CDR3 nucleotides read TGTGCCAGCAGTAAAAGACAAAGCAATCAGCCCCAGCATTTT. Its translation: CASSKRQSNQPQHF.

This clonotype showed up many times. The J gene is TRBJ1-5, the V gene TRBV12-3 or TRBV12-4, with 9 bases fitting TRBD1. Germline trimming cut 6 bases from V and 9 bases from J; bases unmatched to any gene: 6. This CDR3 is built from 13 residues. The CDR3 coding sequence is TGTGCCAGCAGGACAGGGGGTCGGGCGCCCCAGCATTTT. Its protein product is CASRTGGRAPQHF.

This chain joins TRBV6-2 or TRBV6-3 and TRBJ1-1; tentatively, D is TRBD1 (5 bases). Trimming left V 2 bases short and J 8 bases short, with 15 bases between. The CDR3 is 14 amino acids. CDR1 and CDR2 (germline): MNHEY, SVGEGT. CDR3 coding DNA: TGTGCCAGCAGTTACGCTGGAGGGACTTCGGAAGCTTTCTTT. Its protein is CASSYAGGTSEAFF.

This clonotype was seen ten or more times. This chain's CDR3 is CASSSSGPSGNTIYF. The CDR3 DNA follows: TGTGCCAGCAGCTCCTCAGGGCCCTCTGGAAACACCATATATTTT. V and J are TRBV11-1 and TRBJ1-3, with a tentative D call TRBD1 (5 bases). The CDR3 totals 15 residues. V gave up 4 bases and J gave up 0 bases, with 10 bases separating them. The V gene's germline CDR1 is SGHAT and CDR2 FQDESV (reference sequence).

In its sample, this clonotype was seen many times. V usage is TRBV30 and J usage is TRBJ2-7; 8 bases align to TRBD1. Germline trimming cut 2 bases from V and 3 bases from J; bases unmatched to any gene: 3. The CDR3 length is 13 residues. The germline V gene encodes CDR1 GTSNPN and CDR2 SVGIG (reference sequence). The CDR3 sequence: CAWSYGQGYEQYF. The CDR3 bases are TGTGCCTGGAGTTACGGACAGGGCTACGAGCAGTACTTC.

The sample holds many counts of this clonotype. CDR3 protein: CASSLAGGLQPQHF. Here the CDR3 DNA reads TGTGCCAGCAGTTTGGCAGGAGGGCTTCAGCCCCAGCATTTT. The chain is built from TRBV12-3 or TRBV12-4 and TRBJ1-5; D ambiguous. The ends were cut back, 3 bases at V and 6 bases at J, with 12 bases in the middle. CDR3 length equals 14 residues.

This clonotype was seen many times. The chain employs TRBV7-8 and TRBJ2-5; D remains ambiguous. CDR3 size: 14 residues. V lost 7 bases, J lost 2 bases, and 14 bases lay in between. Germline values: CDR1 SGHVS, CDR2 FQNEAQ. The CDR3 nucleotides read TGTGCCAGCAAGGATAGGAAGAGGCAAGAGACCCAGTACTTC. Translation gives CASKDRKRQETQYF.

This clonotype was counted many times. The CDR3 loop reads CAWSDGGPRETQYF. The CDR3, as DNA: TGTGCCTGGAGTGACGGGGGGCCGCGGGAGACCCAGTACTTC. The rearrangement joins TRBV30 to TRBJ2-5; possibly TRBD2 for D (7 bases). This CDR3 is built from 14 residues. CDR1 is GTSNPN, CDR2 SVGIG, per germline (reference sequence). Between the trimmed V and J ends, which lost 1 base and 5 bases, there was a span of 14 bases. The full variable domain, rest sourced from reference TRBV30 and TRBJ2-5, is SQTIHQWPATLVQPVGSPLSLECTVEGTSNPNLYWYRQAAGRGLQLLFYSVGIGQISSEVPQNLSASRPQDRQFILSSKKLLLSDSGFYLCAWSDGGPRETQYFGPGTRLLVL.

This clonotype showed up many times. The chain employs TRBV12-3 or TRBV12-4 and TRBJ1-2; D is undetermined. The CDR3 loop spans 14 amino acids. Trimming took 3 bases from V and 2 from J, leaving 10 bases between them. The CDR3 spells CASSFRTANYGYTF. The CDR3 DNA reads as TGTGCCAGCAGTTTCCGGACCGCCAACTATGGCTACACCTTC.

The chain has TRBV12-3 or TRBV12-4 and TRBJ1-3; no firm D call. This CDR3 has 14 residues. Trimming left V 5 bases short and J 4 bases short, with 12 bases between. DNA for the CDR3: TGTGCCAGCAGTCCCACCCTCATAGGAAACACCATATATTTT. Encoded protein: CASSPTLIGNTIYF.

The chain joins TRBV6-1 to TRBJ2-7, with D unresolved. The CDR3 runs to 11 residues. Per the germline V gene, CDR1 is MNHNS and CDR2 is SASEGT. V lost 6 bases and J lost 9, with 12 bases in between. The CDR3 DNA reads TGTGCCAGCAGAACCCAGGTGTGGCAGTACTTC. It specifies CASRTQVWQYF.

This clonotype was recorded many times. J is TRBJ1-5 and V is TRBV12-3 or TRBV12-4; TRBD1 agrees at 8 bases. The CDR3 covers 13 residues. Trimming cost V 10 bases and J 5 bases; bases outside gene matches: 7. The chain's CDR3 is CATTAGQDQPQHF. CDR3 coding DNA: TGTGCCACCACAGCGGGACAGGATCAGCCCCAGCATTTT.

V gene TRBV7-2 combines with J gene TRBJ2-7; 11 bases map to TRBD1. V trimming: 1 base; J trimming: 2 bases; junction bases outside the gene matches: 1. The CDR3 sequence is 15 residues long. Germline V lookup: CDR1 SGHTA, CDR2 FQGNSA. CDR3 protein: CTSSLVGQGAYEQYF. The CDR3, as DNA: TGTACCAGCAGCTTAGTGGGACAGGGGGCCTACGAGCAGTACTTC.

In its sample, this clonotype was seen many times. The chain couples TRBV20-1 to TRBJ1-1; no reliable D call. The CDR3 loop spans 13 amino acids. V was cut by 5 bases and J by 4 bases, with 14 bases left in between. The germline V gene encodes CDR1 DFQATT and CDR2 SNEGSKA (reference sequence). DNA for the CDR3: TGCAGTGCTCCCTCCCCCGGCGCCACTGAAGCTTTCTTT. Translated: CSAPSPGATEAFF.

This clonotype was picked up a small number of times. The chain is built from TRBV12-3 or TRBV12-4 and TRBJ2-7; D possibly corresponds to TRBD1 (6 bases). The CDR3 contains 15 residues. The V gene lost 5 bases and the J gene lost 7 bases, with 21 bases spanning the gap. The CDR3 sequence: CASSPSNRAVSEQYF. The CDR3 nucleotides read TGTGCCAGCAGTCCTTCGAACAGGGCTGTCTCGGAGCAGTACTTC.

This clonotype was counted ten times or more. The V call is TRBV12-3 or TRBV12-4, the J call TRBJ1-2; 8 bases line up with TRBD1. This CDR3 region has 14 residues. The J segment lost 8 bases and the V segment lost 5 bases, leaving 10 bases of the junction unmatched. The CDR3 loop is CASSAGGRVEGYTF. The CDR3 DNA reads as TGTGCCAGCAGTGCAGGGGGCCGGGTGGAAGGCTACACCTTC.

The rearrangement joins TRBV7-4 to TRBJ2-7; possibly TRBD2 for D (6 bases). Deletions cut 3 bases from V and 0 bases from J, with 15 bases between. There are 16 residues in the CDR3. The germline V gene has CDR1 SGHVT and CDR2 SQSDAQ. The CDR3 DNA sequence: TGTGCCAGCAGCTTGGAGGGAGCGGACTCCTCCTACGAGCAGTACTTC. This gives the protein CASSLEGADSSYEQYF.

This clonotype was seen only once. V is TRBV6-1 and J is TRBJ2-7, with a possible D match to TRBD1 (5 bases). CDR1 is MNHNS, CDR2 SASEGT, per germline. Trimming stripped 2 bases from V and 1 base from J, with 9 bases between. The CDR3 length is 14 residues. CDR3 DNA sequence: TGTGCCAGCAGTGAATGGGGCAGTTCCTACGAGCAGTACTTC. Amino acids: CASSEWGSSYEQYF.